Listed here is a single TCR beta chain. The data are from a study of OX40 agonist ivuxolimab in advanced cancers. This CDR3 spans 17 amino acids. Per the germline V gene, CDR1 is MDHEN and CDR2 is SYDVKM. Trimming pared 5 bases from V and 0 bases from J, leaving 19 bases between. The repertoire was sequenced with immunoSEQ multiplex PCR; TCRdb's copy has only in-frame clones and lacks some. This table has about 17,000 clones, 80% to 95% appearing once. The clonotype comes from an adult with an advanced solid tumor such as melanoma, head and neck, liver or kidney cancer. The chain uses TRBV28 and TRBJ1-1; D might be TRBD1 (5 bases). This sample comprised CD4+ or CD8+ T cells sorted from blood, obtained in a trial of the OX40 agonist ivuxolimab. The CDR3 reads CASSPVLPGIMNTEAFF. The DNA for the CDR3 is TGTGCCAGCAGTCCTGTCCTACCAGGGATCATGAACACTGAAGCTTTCTTT.